The 26 T cell receptor beta chains listed next were all sequenced from one sample in a study of blood T cell repertoires in COVID-19. Data came from immunoSEQ multiplex PCR; TCRdb stores just in-frame clones and leaves some out. The data show hundreds of thousands of clones, 85% to 90% seen once. The source material was PBMCs or T cells enriched from blood (not recorded which). These receptors were collected from a man between 45 and 60 years old who had been exposed to COVID-19.

This chain connects TRBV3-1 (or the pseudogene TRBV3-2) to TRBJ2-1; 13 nucleotides line up with TRBD2. V was clipped by 1 base and J by 9 bases; unmatched bases: 0. Germline assignment: CDR1 LGHDT and CDR2 YNNKEL (reference sequence). The CDR3 extends over 14 amino acids. CDR3 DNA: TGTGCCAGCAGCCAAGGACTAGCGGGAGGTGAGCAGTTCTTC. The encoded protein is CASSQGLAGGEQFF.

The chain has TRBV6-6 and TRBJ1-1; no clear D. The CDR3 runs 13 residues. CDR1 is MNHNY and CDR2 is SVGAGI in the germline V gene (reference sequence). V gave up 2 bases and J gave up 9 bases, with 13 bases separating them. The DNA of the CDR3 is TGTGCCAGCAGTTACGGGGAGCTTAGTAAAGCTTTCTTT. Translated, it gives CASSYGELSKAFF.

V and J are TRBV4-1 and TRBJ1-5, with D possibly TRBD1 on 6 matching bases. Germline-derived CDR1 and CDR2 are MGHRA and YSYEKL. The CDR3 totals 17 residues. With 2 bases removed from V and 2 bases from J, the gap between germline ends came to 16 bases. The CDR3: CASSQFTQGPGNQPQHF. CDR3 coding DNA: TGCGCCAGCAGCCAATTTACACAGGGACCTGGCAATCAGCCCCAGCATTTT.

J is TRBJ1-1 and V is TRBV5-1; D gene uncertain. There are 15 residues in the CDR3. V was cut by 4 bases and J by 2 bases, with 15 bases left in between. Germline CDR1 is SGHRS and CDR2 is YFSETQ. CDR3 nucleotides: TGCGCCAGCAGCCCGGAGGTACAGATAAACACTGAAGCTTTCTTT. Its protein product is CASSPEVQINTEAFF.

The chain recombines TRBV28 with TRBJ2-7, with D unresolved. Between the trimmed V and J ends, which lost 2 bases and 3 bases, there was a span of 5 bases. The CDR3 is made up of 12 amino acids. CDR1 and CDR2 from the germline V gene are MDHEN and SYDVKM. The DNA of the CDR3 is TGTGCCAGCAGTTTACCCCTCTACGAGCAGTACTTC. It translates to CASSLPLYEQYF.

V usage is TRBV3-1 (or the pseudogene TRBV3-2) and J usage is TRBJ2-7; 11 bases fit TRBD2. Germline CDR1 LGHDT, CDR2 YNNKEL (reference sequence). CDR3 size: 14 residues. V trimming: 4 bases; J trimming: 3 bases; junction bases outside the gene matches: 2. This chain's CDR3 is CASSLAGGDYEQYF. Here the CDR3 DNA reads TGTGCCAGCAGCCTAGCGGGGGGGGACTACGAGCAGTACTTC.

This clone has only one observation. The chain carries TRBV21-1 and TRBJ1-2; the table assigns TRBD1, which was not confirmed against the DNA. TRBV21-1 is assigned pseudogene status. The length of the CDR3 is 17 residues. In DNA form, the CDR3 reads TGTGCCAGCAGCTTCCGGGACAGGGGCCACGCTAACTATGGCTACACCTTC. Protein product: CASSFRDRGHANYGYTF.

The J gene is TRBJ1-2, the V gene TRBV18; tentative D call: TRBD1 (6 bases). This CDR3 spans 12 amino acids. Trimming took 5 bases from V and 6 from J, leaving 10 bases between them. Germline V gene sequence: CDR1 KGHSH, CDR2 LQKENI. For the CDR3, the DNA is TGTGCCAGCTCAGCGACAGGAAATGGCTACACCTTC. Residues: CASSATGNGYTF.

The chain couples TRBV5-1 to TRBJ2-1; TRBD1 matches 7 bases. Trimming took 4 bases from V and 7 from J; bases not matched to a gene: 8. Per the germline V gene, CDR1 is SGHRS and CDR2 is YFSETQ. CDR3 length equals 14 residues. CDR3 sequence (DNA): TGCGCCAGCAGCCCCGGAAGGGGGCCAAATGAGCAGTTCTTC. Its protein is CASSPGRGPNEQFF.

The chain is built from TRBV9 and TRBJ1-1; D remains ambiguous. V lost 0 bases and J lost 1, with 7 bases in between. This CDR3 spans 14 amino acids. Germline V gene lookup returns CDR1 SGDLS and CDR2 YYNGEE. The CDR3 sequence is CASSVGFGNTEAFF. In nucleotides, the CDR3 is TGTGCCAGCAGCGTAGGTTTCGGGAACACTGAAGCTTTCTTT.

J is TRBJ2-3 and V is TRBV5-1, with 7 bases fitting TRBD2. CDR3 length: 14 residues. J was trimmed by 4 bases and V by 7 bases; bases with no gene match: 9. CDR1 SGHRS and CDR2 YFSETQ come from the germline V gene. Here the CDR3 DNA reads TGCGCCAGCGCTAGCGGACACTCTCCAGATACGCAGTATTTT. Its protein is CASASGHSPDTQYF.

The CDR3 DNA is TGTGCCAGTAGGGTCACCTATAGCAATCAGCCCCAGCATTTT. Its protein is CASRVTYSNQPQHF. The chain carries TRBV19 and TRBJ1-5; D not resolved. Germline assignment: CDR1 LNHDA and CDR2 SQIVND (reference sequence). This CDR3 has 14 residues. V gave up 6 bases and J gave up 0 bases, with 9 bases separating them.

The rearrangement joins TRBV11-3 to TRBJ2-3; 7 bases fit TRBD2. Germline V gene lookup returns CDR1 SGHNT and CDR2 YENEEA. The trim removed 2 bases at V and 2 bases at J, leaving 4 bases unmatched. The CDR3 totals 15 residues. The CDR3 region is CASSLRGTTTDTQYF. The CDR3 nucleotides are TGTGCCAGCAGCTTAAGAGGGACTACCACAGATACGCAGTATTTT.

The chain has TRBV2 and TRBJ1-5, with D possibly matching TRBD1 (6 bases). This CDR3 has 14 residues. V lost 1 base and J lost 5, with 9 bases in between. Germline CDR1 SNHLY, CDR2 FYNNEI. The chain's CDR3 is CASSEEGGYQPQHF. The CDR3 DNA sequence: TGTGCCAGCAGTGAAGAGGGGGGGTATCAGCCCCAGCATTTT. Looking up the rest from reference TRBV2 and TRBJ1-5 gives the full variable domain: EPEVTQTPSHQVTQMGQEVILRCVPISNHLYFYWYRQILGQKVEFLVSFYNNEISEKSEIFDDQFSVERPDGSNFTLKIRSTKLEDSAMYFCASSEEGGYQPQHFGDGTRLSIL.

The chain couples TRBV7-3 to TRBJ1-1; no clear D. The CDR3 has 15 residues. Germline V gives CDR1 SGHTA, CDR2 FQGTGA. V lost 1 base and J lost 3, with 12 bases in between. The CDR3 DNA sequence: TGTGCCAGCAGCTTAATGGCCCCGTCCGACACTGAAGCTTTCTTT. It specifies CASSLMAPSDTEAFF.

This clone has a handful of counts. V is TRBV12-3 or TRBV12-4 and J is TRBJ2-7; D might be TRBD1 (6 bases). Trimming shortened V by 4 bases and J by 3 bases, and 10 bases separated the two germline ends. The CDR3 consists of 13 residues. The CDR3 region is CASSWGTSYEQYF. DNA for the CDR3: TGTGCCAGCAGTTGGGGGACAAGCTACGAGCAGTACTTC.

This clone was recorded once. V is TRBV10-1 and J is TRBJ1-5; D call uncertain. This CDR3 is 14 amino acids long. The V gene lost 0 bases and the J gene lost 6 bases, with 9 bases spanning the gap. The germline V gene encodes CDR1 WNHNN and CDR2 SYGVQD (reference sequence). CDR3: CASSESRYGQPQHF. CDR3 bases: TGCGCCAGCAGTGAGTCGAGGTATGGTCAGCCCCAGCATTTT.

The chain uses TRBV27 and TRBJ1-1, with D possibly matching TRBD1 (5 bases). The germline CDR1 and CDR2 sequences are MNHEY and SMNVEV (reference sequence). Trimming shortened V by 5 bases and J by 4 bases, and 8 bases separated the two germline ends. The length of the CDR3 is 12 residues. The CDR3 here is CASSMGGTEAFF. CDR3 coding DNA: TGTGCCAGCAGTATGGGGGGCACTGAAGCTTTCTTT.

The rearrangement joins TRBV2 to TRBJ1-2; D perhaps matches TRBD1 (6 bases). Between the trimmed V and J ends, which lost 4 bases and 1 base, there was a span of 10 bases. This CDR3 region has 14 residues. Germline V gene sequence: CDR1 SNHLY, CDR2 FYNNEI. The CDR3 bases are TGTGCCAGCAGTGCGGACAGCAATAACTATGGCTACACCTTC. Its translation is CASSADSNNYGYTF. Full variable domain (remainder filled in from reference TRBV2 and TRBJ1-2): EPEVTQTPSHQVTQMGQEVILRCVPISNHLYFYWYRQILGQKVEFLVSFYNNEISEKSEIFDDQFSVERPDGSNFTLKIRSTKLEDSAMYFCASSADSNNYGYTFGSGTRLTVV.

A single count supports this clone. Other DNA sequences in the same sample also yield this CDR3. The genes are TRBV7-3 and TRBJ2-2, with 9 bases identical to TRBD1. The CDR3 is 15 residues long. Germline loops: CDR1 SGHTA, CDR2 FQGTGA. The trim removed 4 bases at V and 4 bases at J, leaving 4 bases unmatched. The CDR3 spells CASSSQGAGTGELFF. CDR3 sequence (DNA): TGTGCCAGCAGCTCACAGGGGGCCGGCACCGGGGAGCTGTTTTTT. The variable domain in full, completed from reference TRBV7-3 and TRBJ2-2, reads GAGVSQTPSNKVTEKGKYVELRCDPISGHTALYWYRQSLGQGPEFLIYFQGTGAADDSGLPNDRFFAVRPEGSVSTLKIQRTERGDSAVYLCASSSQGAGTGELFFGEGSRLTVL.

The chain carries TRBV7-8 and TRBJ1-2; D ambiguous. The CDR3 has 15 amino acids. V gave up 5 bases and J gave up 0 bases, with 13 bases separating them. The germline V gene encodes CDR1 SGHVS and CDR2 FQNEAQ. The CDR3 nucleotides are TGTGCCAGCAGCCTTAACGGACTAGCTAACTATGGCTACACCTTC. Translating it yields CASSLNGLANYGYTF.

The chain joins TRBV18 to TRBJ2-4; the D is unclear. The CDR3 has 13 amino acids. Germline V CDR1 and CDR2: KGHSH, LQKENI. Trimming pared 3 bases from V and 5 bases from J, leaving 8 bases between. CDR3 sequence (DNA): TGTGCCAGCTCACCGCCCAGTGAAAACATTCAGTACTTC. Amino acid sequence: CASSPPSENIQYF.

V gene TRBV2 combines with J gene TRBJ2-1; D is unclear. The germline CDR1 and CDR2 sequences are SNHLY and FYNNEI. Trimming removed 3 bases at V and 6 bases at J, with 6 bases between. The CDR3 is 12 residues long. The CDR3 here is CASSDKINEQFF. CDR3 nucleotide sequence: TGTGCCAGCAGTGACAAAATCAATGAGCAGTTCTTC.

The chain joins TRBV18 to TRBJ1-2; D is perhaps TRBD1 (5 bases). Trimming left V 2 bases short and J 5 bases short, with 6 bases between. The V gene's germline CDR1 is KGHSH and CDR2 LQKENI. The CDR3 spans 12 residues. The CDR3 region has the DNA TGTGCCAGCTCACCAGACAGATATGGCTACACCTTC. Translated, it gives CASSPDRYGYTF.

V gene TRBV4-1 combines with J gene TRBJ2-2; no clear D gene. The CDR3 spans 16 residues. V dropped 0 bases and J dropped 0 bases, with 8 bases sitting between them. CDR1 MGHRA and CDR2 YSYEKL come from the germline V gene. The CDR3 reads CASSQEVLPNTGELFF. The CDR3 nucleotides read TGCGCCAGCAGCCAAGAAGTACTACCGAACACCGGGGAGCTGTTTTTT.

CDR3 DNA sequence: TGTGCCATCAGTAGACAGACTAGCGGGAGAGGGGATGAGCAGTTCTTC. Protein sequence: CAISRQTSGRGDEQFF. This rearrangement joins TRBV10-3 to TRBJ2-1; 12 nucleotides align to TRBD2. This CDR3 comprises 16 residues. Germline trimming cut 5 bases from V and 8 bases from J; bases unmatched to any gene: 10. CDR1 is ENHRY and CDR2 is SYGVKD in the germline V gene.